A single count supports the clone carrying this T cell receptor (beta chain). The antigen is undetermined. This record belongs to a study of T cell responses to AZD1222 COVID-19 vaccine. Data came from immunoSEQ multiplex PCR; TCRdb stores just in-frame clones and leaves some out. The profile shows more than 60,000 clones, roughly 87% of them singletons. This CDR3 region has 12 residues. The germline V gene encodes CDR1 SGHDN and CDR2 FVKESK. Trimming left V 1 base short and J 5 bases short, with 5 bases between. General study findings and limits: Repertoire samples came only from after the peak T cell response. Spike-specific TCR breadth and depth rose after two AZD1222 doses.

The clonotype originates from an adult in good health. V and J are TRBV14 and TRBJ1-1; D unclear. The material was peripheral blood, obtained on day 0 of AZD1222 vaccination. The CDR3, as DNA: TGTGCCAGCAGCCAAGGTCTGACTGAAGCTTTCTTT. Translating gives CASSQGLTEAFF.